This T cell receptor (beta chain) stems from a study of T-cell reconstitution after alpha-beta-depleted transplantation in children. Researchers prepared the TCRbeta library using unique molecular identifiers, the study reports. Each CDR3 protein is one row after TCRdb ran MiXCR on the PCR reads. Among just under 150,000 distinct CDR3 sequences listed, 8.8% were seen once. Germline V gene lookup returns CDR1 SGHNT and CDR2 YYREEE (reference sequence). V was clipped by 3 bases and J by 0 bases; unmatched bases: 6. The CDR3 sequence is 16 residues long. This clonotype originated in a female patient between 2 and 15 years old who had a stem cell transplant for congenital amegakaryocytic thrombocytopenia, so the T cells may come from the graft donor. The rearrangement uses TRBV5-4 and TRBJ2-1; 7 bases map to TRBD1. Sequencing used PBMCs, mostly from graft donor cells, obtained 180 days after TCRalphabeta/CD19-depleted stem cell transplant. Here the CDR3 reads CASSWGQTLSYNEQFF. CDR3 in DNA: TGTGCCAGCAGCTGGGGACAGACGCTCTCCTACAATGAGCAGTTCTTC.